A selection of T cell receptor beta chains follows, all from one sample in a study of blood T cell repertoires in COVID-19. Some clones are missing from TCRdb's copy, which holds only in-frame ones; the method was immunoSEQ multiplex PCR. Of approximately 140,000 clones listed, 84% are singletons. The specimen was PBMCs or T cells enriched from blood (not recorded which). The receptor source for this set is a man aged 35-49 years with acute COVID-19. Each CDR3 is given with its conserved first and last residue. D genes are given only for firm matches. The listing skips clone size in some rows; elsewhere it reads once, few, many or a size class.

d_call j_call clone_size v_call cdr3_length cdr3_nt cdr3_aa
TRBD1 TRBJ1-5 once TRBV28 15 TGTGCCAGCAGTTCACCGACAGGGGGCAGACAGCCCCAGCATTTT CASSSPTGGRQPQHF
TRBD1 TRBJ1-2 - TRBV5-4 15 TGTGCCAGCAGCTTGGTCCAGGACAGGCTTTATGGCTACACCTTC CASSLVQDRLYGYTF
- TRBJ2-2 once TRBV30 14 TGTGCCTGGAGTGTGGTTAGCGTCACCGGGGAGCTGTTTTTT CAWSVVSVTGELFF
- TRBJ2-5 - TRBV25-1 15 TGTGCCAGCAGCTACCGGCGGCAGGGGCTAGAGACCCAGTACTTC CASSYRRQGLETQYF
- TRBJ1-5 - TRBV3-1/TRBV3-2 11 TGTGCCAGCAGCCAGCAGTGGCCCCAGCATTTT CASSQQWPQHF
- TRBJ1-5 - TRBV5-1 14 TGCGCCAGCAGCCCGAAAGGGGAAGGCCAGCCCCAGCATTTT CASSPKGEGQPQHF
- TRBJ2-5 - TRBV5-1 14 TGCGCCAGCAGTTTCCCGTCAGGGGAAGAGACCCAGTACTTC CASSFPSGEETQYF
TRBD1 TRBJ1-5 - TRBV6-6 16 TGTGCCAGCAGCCGATCCGGGACAGGCAGCAATCAGCCCCAGCATTTT CASSRSGTGSNQPQHF
- TRBJ1-2 - TRBV19 14 TGTGCCAGTAGTATAGAGTCAGGGGCGCATGGCTACACCTTC CASSIESGAHGYTF
- TRBJ2-7 - TRBV7-2 15 TGTGCCAGCAGCTTAGCGGCAGGGTTTGGCTACGAGCAGTACTTC CASSLAAGFGYEQYF
- TRBJ2-2 once TRBV4-3 15 TGCGCCAGCAGCCAAGCGGTATACAACACCGGGGAGCTGTTTTTT CASSQAVYNTGELFF
TRBD2 TRBJ2-7 few TRBV27 14 TGTGCCAGCAGGTTGACTAGCGGGAGCTACGAGCAGTACTTC CASRLTSGSYEQYF
TRBD1 TRBJ1-6 - TRBV4-1 15 TGCGCCAGCAGCCAATTGACAGGGTATGGTTCACCCCTCCACTTT CASSQLTGYGSPLHF
TRBD1 TRBJ2-5 - TRBV19 13 TGTGCCAGTAGGGGGGACAGGGGAGAGACCCAGTACTTC CASRGDRGETQYF
- TRBJ2-1 - TRBV4-1 15 TGCGCCAGCAGCCATGGACGACTGGGGCGCAATGAGCAGTTCTTC CASSHGRLGRNEQFF
- TRBJ2-1 - TRBV28 15 TGTGCCAGCAGTTTACCTAACGTCCCGGGCAATGAGCAGTTCTTC CASSLPNVPGNEQFF
- TRBJ2-7 once TRBV10-3 12 TGTGCCATCAAGGGGACTTCTTACGAGCAGTACTTC CAIKGTSYEQYF
TRBD1 TRBJ2-5 - TRBV7-9 15 TGTGCCAGCAGCCCCCCGGACAGGTTCCAAGAGACCCAGTACTTC CASSPPDRFQETQYF
TRBD2 TRBJ2-2 - TRBV15 19 TGTGCCACCAGCAGATCATCAAAACGCGGGAGGGTTGACACCGGGGAGCTGTTTTTT CATSRSSKRGRVDTGELFF
- TRBJ1-6 few TRBV5-1 16 TGCGCCAGCAGCTTGGAACCCAGCTCCTATAATTCACCCCTCCACTTT CASSLEPSSYNSPLHF
- TRBJ1-4 - TRBV25-1 15 TGTGCCAGCAGTGACGACGGGGTATCGGATGAAAAACTGTTTTTT CASSDDGVSDEKLFF
TRBD1 TRBJ2-4 once TRBV4-1 16 TGCGCCAGCAGCCAGTTAGGACAGGGGGCCAAAAACATTCAGTACTTC CASSQLGQGAKNIQYF
TRBD1 TRBJ1-2 - TRBV30 14 TGTGCCTCGAAAATAAACAGGGGCGACTATGGCTACACCTTC CASKINRGDYGYTF
- TRBJ2-1 - TRBV28 14 TGTGCCAGCATCCCCGGGACTGCCCACAATGAGCAGTTCTTC CASIPGTAHNEQFF
- TRBJ1-1 - TRBV19 13 TGTGCCAGTATTGGTGGCAGGGGCACTGAAGCTTTCTTT CASIGGRGTEAFF
- TRBJ1-6 - TRBV27 14 TGTGCCAGCGGGCCCTCATCAGGGGTCTCACCCCTCCACTTT CASGPSSGVSPLHF
- TRBJ2-3 once TRBV10-3 15 TGTGCCATCAGTGAGGGCAGAGGAGGATCAGATACGCAGTATTTT CAISEGRGGSDTQYF
TRBD1 TRBJ2-6 - TRBV6-5 15 TGTGCCAGCAGAGACAGGGGGACTGGGGCCAACGTCCTGACTTTC CASRDRGTGANVLTF
TRBD2 TRBJ2-7 - TRBV7-2 15 TGTGCCAGCAGCTCAGGGGTGATAGCGGGATTCGAGCAGTACTTC CASSSGVIAGFEQYF
TRBD1 TRBJ1-1 few TRBV11-2 18 TGTGCCAGCAGCTTAGTTCCTTCCGGGACAGGGATTGACACTGAAGCTTTCTTT CASSLVPSGTGIDTEAFF
- TRBJ2-1 - TRBV30 13 TGTGCCTGGAGGCAAGGGGGGAGGGATGAGCAGTTCTTC CAWRQGGRDEQFF